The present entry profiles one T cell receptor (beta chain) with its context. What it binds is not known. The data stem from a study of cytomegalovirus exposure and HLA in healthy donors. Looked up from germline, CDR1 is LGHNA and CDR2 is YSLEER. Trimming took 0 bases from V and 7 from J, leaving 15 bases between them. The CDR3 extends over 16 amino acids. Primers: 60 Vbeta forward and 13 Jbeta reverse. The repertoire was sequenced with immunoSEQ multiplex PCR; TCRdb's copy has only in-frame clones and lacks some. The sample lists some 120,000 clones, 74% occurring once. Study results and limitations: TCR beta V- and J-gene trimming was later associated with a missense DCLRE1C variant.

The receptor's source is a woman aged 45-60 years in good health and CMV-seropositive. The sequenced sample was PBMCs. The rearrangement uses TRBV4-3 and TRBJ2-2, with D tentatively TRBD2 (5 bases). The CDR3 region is CASSQDPGPSYGELFF. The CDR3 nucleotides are TGCGCCAGCAGCCAAGATCCAGGACCTAGCTACGGGGAGCTGTTTTTT.